This T cell receptor beta chain is from a study of radiotherapy plus CTLA-4 blockade in lung cancer. Study background: Objective responses were seen in about a sixth of patients, disease control in 25% to 35%. Study conclusions and caveats: According to reports, early shifts in blood T cell clones, alongside interferon-beta, forecast response most accurately. TCR clones originating in tumors grew in number in blood after radiotherapy plus ipilimumab.

Concerning this clone: The antigen is undetermined.

Trimming cost V 1 base and J 1 base, with 11 bases left between them. This CDR3 is built from 16 residues. Germline CDR1 and CDR2: SGHRS and YFSETQ. Some clones are missing from TCRdb's copy, which holds only in-frame ones; the method was immunoSEQ multiplex PCR. Here the sample spans roughly 120,000 clones, about 80% being singletons. The receptor's source is a human donor with non-small cell lung cancer that progressed on radiotherapy plus ipilimumab. Some clones in this sample may be carry-over from other donors' samples. This chain joins TRBV5-1 and TRBJ2-2; the D is unclear. Source: peripheral blood, taken from a patient treated with radiotherapy plus ipilimumab. The CDR3 sequence is CASSLSGSENTGELFF. Here the CDR3 DNA reads TGCGCCAGCAGCTTGTCGGGCAGCGAGAACACCGGGGAGCTGTTTTTT. Supplemented by reference TRBV5-1 and TRBJ2-2, the full variable domain reads KAGVTQTPRYLIKTRGQQVTLSCSPISGHRSVSWYQQTPGQGLQFLFEYFSETQRNKGNFPGRFSGRQFSNSRSEMNVSTLELGDSALYLCASSLSGSENTGELFFGEGSRLTVL.